The entry below gives a single T cell receptor (beta chain) sequence along with its context. This CDR3 has 15 residues. V lost 0 bases and J 6 bases, leaving 14 bases between the germline ends. Germline CDR1 is SGHDT and CDR2 is YYEEEE. The sample is drawn from a study of blood T cell repertoires in COVID-19. Study background: The samples span acute and convalescent COVID-19 from the United States, Italy and Spain. The analysed material was cDNA or gDNA that came from T cells, B-cell-depleted T cells, or PBMCs.

Per the original data handling: Reference gene primer amplification yielded estimated nucleated cell counts. Clones were sequenced by immunoSEQ multiplex PCR, and TCRdb holds only the in-frame ones, with some missing. The V and J calls and clone size come from that table; D and trimming were worked out from the DNA. The sample records more than 15,000 clones, over 65% being singletons. V is TRBV5-6 and J is TRBJ2-3, with D possibly being TRBD2 (7 bases). The material sequenced was peripheral blood. This sequence was found in a man aged 60 to 69 with active or convalescent COVID-19. The CDR3 spells CASSLETGGGDTQYF. In nucleotides, the CDR3 is TGTGCCAGCAGCTTGGAAACGGGGGGCGGGGATACGCAGTATTTT. Looking up the rest from reference TRBV5-6 and TRBJ2-3 gives the full variable domain: DAGVTQSPTHLIKTRGQQVTLRCSPKSGHDTVSWYQQALGQGPQFIFQYYEEEERQRGNFPDRFSGHQFPNYSSELNVNALLLGDSALYLCASSLETGGGDTQYFGPGTRLTVL.